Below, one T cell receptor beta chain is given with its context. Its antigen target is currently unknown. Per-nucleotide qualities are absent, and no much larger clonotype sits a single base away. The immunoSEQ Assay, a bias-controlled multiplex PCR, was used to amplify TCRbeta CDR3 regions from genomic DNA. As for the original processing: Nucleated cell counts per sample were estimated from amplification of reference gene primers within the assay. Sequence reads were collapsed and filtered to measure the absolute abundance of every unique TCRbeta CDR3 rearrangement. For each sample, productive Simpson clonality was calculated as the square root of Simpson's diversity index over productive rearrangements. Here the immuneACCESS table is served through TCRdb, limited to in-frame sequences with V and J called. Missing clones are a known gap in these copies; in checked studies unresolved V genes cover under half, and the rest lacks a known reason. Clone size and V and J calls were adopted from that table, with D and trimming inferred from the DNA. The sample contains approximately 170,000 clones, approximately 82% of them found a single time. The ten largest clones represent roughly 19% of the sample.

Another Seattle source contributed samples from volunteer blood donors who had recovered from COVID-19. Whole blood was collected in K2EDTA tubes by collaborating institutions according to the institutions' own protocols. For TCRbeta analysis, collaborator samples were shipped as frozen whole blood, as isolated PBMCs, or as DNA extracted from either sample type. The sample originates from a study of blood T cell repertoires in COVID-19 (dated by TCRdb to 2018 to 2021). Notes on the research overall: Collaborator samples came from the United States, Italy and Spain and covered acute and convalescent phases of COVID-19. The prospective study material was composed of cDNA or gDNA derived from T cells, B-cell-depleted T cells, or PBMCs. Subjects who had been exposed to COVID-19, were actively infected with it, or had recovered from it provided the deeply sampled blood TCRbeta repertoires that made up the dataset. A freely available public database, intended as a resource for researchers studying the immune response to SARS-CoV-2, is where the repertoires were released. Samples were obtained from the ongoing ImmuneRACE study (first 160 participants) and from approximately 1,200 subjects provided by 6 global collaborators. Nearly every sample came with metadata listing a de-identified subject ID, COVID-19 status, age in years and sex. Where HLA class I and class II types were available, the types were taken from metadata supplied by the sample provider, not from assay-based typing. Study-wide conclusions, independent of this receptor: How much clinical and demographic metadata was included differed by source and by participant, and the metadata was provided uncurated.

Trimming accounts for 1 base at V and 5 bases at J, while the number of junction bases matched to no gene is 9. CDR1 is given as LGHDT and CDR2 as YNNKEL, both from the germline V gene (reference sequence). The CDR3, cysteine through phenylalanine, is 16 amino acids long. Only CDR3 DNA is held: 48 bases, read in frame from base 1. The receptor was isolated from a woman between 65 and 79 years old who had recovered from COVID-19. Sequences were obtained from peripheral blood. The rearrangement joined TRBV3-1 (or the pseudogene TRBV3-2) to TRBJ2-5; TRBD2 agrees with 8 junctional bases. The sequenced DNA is TGTGCCAGCAGCCAAGTCGAGCGGGGGCCTGGGGAGACCCAGTACTTC. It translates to CASSQVERGPGETQYF.